The 30 T cell receptor beta chains given below trace back to one sample, sequenced in a study of blood T cell repertoires in COVID-19. TCRdb keeps only in-frame clones here, not all; method: immunoSEQ multiplex PCR. The sample shows approximately 150,000 clones, approximately 84% of them seen only once. What was sequenced was peripheral blood. The receptors stem from a woman aged 45 to 65 with COVID-19, enrolled during active disease.

The V and J genes are TRBV12-3 or TRBV12-4 and TRBJ1-6; 8 bases align to TRBD1. The CDR3 sequence is 13 residues long. V dropped 5 bases and J dropped 9; count of bases not matched to a gene: 3. The CDR3 DNA follows: TGTGCCAGCAGTGTCAGGGGGCCTTCACCCCTCCACTTT. Translating gives CASSVRGPSPLHF.

J is TRBJ2-6 and V is TRBV5-1; 8 positions agree with TRBD1. Trimming removed 4 bases from V and 2 bases from J; junction bases left unmatched: 2. CDR3 length: 15 amino acids. CDR1 and CDR2 (germline): SGHRS, YFSETQ. The DNA for the CDR3 is TGCGCCAGCAGCCCGACAGGGGCTGGGGCCAACGTCCTGACTTTC. Its translation: CASSPTGAGANVLTF.

Note on this clone: One end of the junction varies from germline; a read error may be responsible. V and J are TRBV6-2 or TRBV6-3 and TRBJ2-3, with a tentative D call TRBD2 (7 bases). The CDR3 is 13 amino acids. In germline, CDR1 is MNHEY, CDR2 SVGEGT. Here the CDR3 reads CASSWIPGGPQDF. The CDR3 DNA sequence: TGTGCCAGCAGTTGGATTCCGGGGGGCCCCCAGGATTTT.

The genes are TRBV18 and TRBJ1-5; a weak D match, TRBD1 (6 bases). CDR3 size: 16 residues. The germline gives CDR1 KGHSH, CDR2 LQKENI. V was trimmed by 0 bases and J by 6 bases, leaving 15 bases between them. The CDR3 DNA reads as TGTGCCAGCTCACCACCCGGGTTAGGGGGTAGTCAGCCCCAGCATTTT. Its protein product is CASSPPGLGGSQPQHF. Complete variable domain (other parts from reference TRBV18 and TRBJ1-5): NAGVMQNPRHLVRRRGQEARLRCSPMKGHSHVYWYRQLPEEGLKFMVYLQKENIIDESGMPKERFSAEFPKEGPSILRIQQVVRGDSAAYFCASSPPGLGGSQPQHFGDGTRLSIL.

This chain links TRBV30 with TRBJ1-2; TRBD1 agrees at 8 bases. The V and J ends lost 3 bases and 4 bases, in that order; junction bases with no gene match: 7. Germline-derived CDR1 and CDR2 are GTSNPN and SVGIG (reference sequence). CDR3 length equals 14 residues. The CDR3 DNA follows: TGTGCCTGGAGGCCGGGCAGGGGGCTCTATGGCTACACCTTC. Translating gives CAWRPGRGLYGYTF.

This chain's CDR3 is CSADGTSGGAVYEQFF. As DNA, the CDR3 is TGCAGCGCAGACGGGACTAGCGGGGGGGCCGTCTATGAGCAGTTCTTC. V usage is TRBV29-1 and J usage is TRBJ2-1; 16 nucleotides align to TRBD2. CDR1 SQVTM and CDR2 ANQGSEA come from the germline V gene. The CDR3 has 16 amino acids. V lost 7 bases, J lost 8 bases, and 11 bases stayed unmatched.

V gene TRBV12-3 or TRBV12-4 combines with J gene TRBJ2-1; TRBD2 is a possible D gene (5 bases). V lost 6 bases and J lost 10, with 13 bases in between. The CDR3 is 12 residues long. The DNA of the CDR3 is TGTGCCAGCAGCTACAGCCGAGGGGAGCAGTTCTTC. The encoded protein is CASSYSRGEQFF.

The chain joins TRBV7-9 to TRBJ1-5, with 7 bases that match TRBD1. The length of the CDR3 is 15 residues. V lost 3 bases to trimming and J lost 9 bases; unmatched junction nucleotides: 11. The germline V gene encodes CDR1 SEHNR and CDR2 FQNEAQ (reference sequence). In DNA form, the CDR3 reads TGTGCCAGCAGCTTTGGGACAGAGACACTCGGGCCCCAGCATTTT. This codes for CASSFGTETLGPQHF. Full variable domain (missing parts from reference TRBV7-9 and TRBJ1-5): DTGVSQNPRHKITKRGQNVTFRCDPISEHNRLYWYRQTLGQGPEFLTYFQNEAQLEKSRLLSDRFSAERPKGSFSTLEIQRTEQGDSAMYLCASSFGTETLGPQHFGDGTRLSIL.

The table lists this clone with a count of one. The chain has TRBV2 and TRBJ2-2, with D tentatively TRBD1 (7 bases). The germline gives CDR1 SNHLY, CDR2 FYNNEI. V was clipped by 6 bases and J by 6 bases, with 11 bases between them. The CDR3 length is 13 residues. CDR3 DNA sequence: TGTGCCAGCAGCGACAGGGAGGCCGGGGAGCTGTTTTTT. This gives the protein CASSDREAGELFF.

The chain carries TRBV27 and TRBJ2-3; TRBD2 is a possible D gene (7 bases). The V end lost 0 bases, the J end lost 7 bases, and 26 bases lay between the germline ends. The CDR3 has 19 residues. CDR1 is MNHEY, CDR2 SMNVEV, per germline (reference sequence). The CDR3 DNA reads TGTGCCAGCAGTTTATCATATCTCGGTTTGGGGGGGGGCCCAAATACGCAGTATTTT. The encoded protein is CASSLSYLGLGGGPNTQYF.

V gene TRBV19 combines with J gene TRBJ2-3, with 8 bases fitting TRBD2. This CDR3 has 15 amino acids. The J segment lost 2 bases and the V segment lost 3 bases, leaving 4 bases of the junction unmatched. The V gene's germline CDR1 is LNHDA and CDR2 SQIVND (reference sequence). CDR3: CASSIRGGTTDTQYF. Here the CDR3 DNA reads TGTGCCAGTAGTATCCGCGGGGGGACCACAGATACGCAGTATTTT.

The chain has TRBV10-3 and TRBJ1-4; a weak D match, TRBD1 (6 bases). CDR1 is ENHRY and CDR2 is SYGVKD in the germline V gene. This CDR3 has 14 amino acids. V was shortened by 0 bases and J by 8 bases, with 10 bases between the two germline ends. The CDR3 is CAISESGGGEKLFF. The CDR3 coding sequence is TGTGCCATCAGTGAGTCAGGGGGTGGCGAAAAACTGTTTTTT.

V usage is TRBV19 and J usage is TRBJ1-1; unclear D gene. The germline V and J ends were trimmed by 10 bases and 0 bases, with 15 bases remaining between them. There are 14 residues in the CDR3. Looked up from germline, CDR1 is LNHDA and CDR2 is SQIVND (reference sequence). The CDR3 DNA sequence: TGTGCCACAAAATTCGAACAGCTGAACACTGAAGCTTTCTTT. This gives the protein CATKFEQLNTEAFF.

The chain is built from TRBV11-3 and TRBJ2-2; TRBD2 agrees at 7 bases. V trimming: 2 bases; J trimming: 2 bases; junction bases outside the gene matches: 8. From germline, CDR1 is SGHNT and CDR2 YENEEA. The CDR3 consists of 17 residues. The CDR3 nucleotides read TGTGCCAGCAGCTTACAGGCGGCTAGCGGAAACACCGGGGAGCTGTTTTTT. Residues: CASSLQAASGNTGELFF.

This chain uses TRBV7-2 with TRBJ2-5; 13 nucleotides agree with TRBD2. CDR1 and CDR2 (germline): SGHTA, FQGNSA. V shed 5 bases and J 1 base; nucleotides not matched to a gene: 7. This CDR3 is 17 amino acids long. In nucleotides, the CDR3 is TGTGCCAGCAGCGGGGGACTAGCGGGGACCTCCCAAGAGACCCAGTACTTC. Encoded protein: CASSGGLAGTSQETQYF.

This clone was seen a handful of times. This chain's CDR3 is CASSREGVYEQYF. As DNA, the CDR3 is TGTGCCAGCAGCCGGGAGGGGGTCTACGAGCAGTACTTC. The chain has TRBV3-1 (or the pseudogene TRBV3-2) and TRBJ2-7; a weak D match, TRBD2 (7 bases). V shed 4 bases and J shed 3 bases, with 10 bases lying between them. The CDR3 totals 13 residues. Germline V CDR1 and CDR2: LGHDT, YNNKEL (reference sequence).

The chain is built from TRBV30 and TRBJ2-7, with TRBD1 matching over 10 bases. Germline CDR1 reads GTSNPN; CDR2 reads SVGIG (reference sequence). Germline trimming cut 3 bases from V and 5 bases from J; bases unmatched to any gene: 10. The CDR3 is made up of 15 amino acids. The CDR3 nucleotides read TGTGCCTGGAGAGGGGGGACAGGGGCGAACCACGAGCAGTACTTC. It is translated as CAWRGGTGANHEQYF.

The chain couples TRBV28 to TRBJ1-2, with TRBD1 as a possible D gene (5 bases). This CDR3 is 14 amino acids long. Germline V lookup: CDR1 MDHEN, CDR2 SYDVKM. V gave up 3 bases and J gave up 4 bases, with 12 bases separating them. CDR3 amino acids: CASSLETVVYGYTF. The DNA of the CDR3 is TGTGCCAGCAGTTTGGAGACAGTTGTCTATGGCTACACCTTC.

This sequence joins TRBV7-9 and TRBJ1-4; 7 nucleotides agree with TRBD1. With 2 bases clipped from V and 6 bases from J, the junction kept 6 bases outside the gene matches. CDR1 is SEHNR, CDR2 FQNEAQ, per germline (reference sequence). The CDR3 loop spans 15 amino acids. CDR3 DNA sequence: TGTGCCAGCAGCTTATCTCAGGGGGGATATGAAAAACTGTTTTTT. It is translated as CASSLSQGGYEKLFF.

The chain uses TRBV19 and TRBJ1-1, with a tentative D call TRBD1 (5 bases). The germline CDR1 and CDR2 sequences are LNHDA and SQIVND (reference sequence). V was trimmed by 9 bases and J by 0 bases, leaving 14 bases between them. This CDR3 comprises 14 residues. The DNA of the CDR3 is TGTGCCAGCGTGGGGGGAACCATGAACACTGAAGCTTTCTTT. Its protein product is CASVGGTMNTEAFF.

The chain's CDR3 is CASRGLASSYEQYF. The CDR3 DNA is TGTGCCAGCAGGGGACTAGCGAGCTCCTACGAGCAGTACTTC. The chain recombines TRBV5-8 with TRBJ2-7, with TRBD2 matching over 10 bases. The J segment lost 0 bases and the V segment lost 5 bases, leaving 2 bases of the junction unmatched. This CDR3 is built from 14 residues. The V gene's germline CDR1 is SGHTS and CDR2 YDEGEE.

This chain connects TRBV16 to TRBJ2-3, with TRBD2 identical over 10 bases. CDR3 length equals 17 residues. In germline, CDR1 is KGHSY, CDR2 FQNENV. After removal of 4 bases from V and 1 base from J, the junction contained 8 bases not matched to a gene. This CDR3 is CASSPTATSGGTDTQYF. The CDR3 region has the DNA TGTGCCAGCAGCCCAACAGCCACTAGCGGGGGCACAGATACGCAGTATTTT.

The chain carries TRBV19 and TRBJ2-7, with TRBD1 as a possible D gene (5 bases). The germline V gene has CDR1 LNHDA and CDR2 SQIVND (reference sequence). The CDR3 contains 14 residues. V dropped 5 bases and J dropped 3 bases, with 14 bases sitting between them. CDR3 DNA: TGTGCCAGTAGTCCTTTCCAGGGTGGCTACGAGCAGTACTTC. Protein: CASSPFQGGYEQYF.

The chain links TRBV4-3 to TRBJ1-2; TRBD1 might be the D (6 bases). The germline V and J ends were trimmed by 8 bases and 2 bases, with 18 bases remaining between them. The CDR3 runs to 15 residues. Germline loops: CDR1 LGHNA, CDR2 YSLEER. CDR3 region: CASGPESQGNYGYTF. The CDR3 DNA sequence: TGCGCCAGCGGCCCTGAGTCCCAGGGGAACTATGGCTACACCTTC.

The J gene is TRBJ2-3, the V gene TRBV28; 12 bases agree with TRBD2. This CDR3 contains 17 residues. V was pared by 3 bases and J by 0 bases, with 4 bases of the junction left unmatched. Per the germline V gene, CDR1 is MDHEN and CDR2 is SYDVKM. CDR3 region: CASSFASGGASTDTQYF. CDR3 coding DNA: TGTGCCAGCAGTTTCGCTAGCGGGGGGGCGAGCACAGATACGCAGTATTTT.

A single count supports this clone. The J gene is TRBJ2-3, the V gene TRBV18; perhaps TRBD2 as D (5 bases). The germline CDR1 and CDR2 sequences are KGHSH and LQKENI. The CDR3 totals 16 residues. Trimming took off 0 bases at V and 0 bases at J, with 10 bases between the two ends. CDR3 protein: CASSPPSSTSTDTQYF. CDR3 DNA: TGTGCCAGCTCACCACCGTCTAGCACAAGCACAGATACGCAGTATTTT.

This chain joins TRBV12-3 or TRBV12-4 and TRBJ2-7; TRBD1 aligns across 9 bases. J was trimmed by 2 bases and V by 6 bases; bases with no gene match: 2. CDR3 length equals 13 residues. The CDR3 protein is CASRGQGAYEQYF. DNA of the CDR3: TGTGCCAGCAGGGGACAGGGAGCCTACGAGCAGTACTTC.

This chain joins TRBV9 and TRBJ2-1; weak D call: TRBD2 (5 bases). Germline V CDR1 and CDR2: SGDLS, YYNGEE. The CDR3 totals 14 residues. Trimming pared 5 bases from V and 8 bases from J, leaving 17 bases between. The DNA for the CDR3 is TGTGCCAGCAGTTCGACGGGAAATGTGGATGAGCAGTTCTTC. It encodes CASSSTGNVDEQFF.

This clone was observed a few times. The chain joins TRBV2 to TRBJ1-1; D is possibly TRBD1 (5 bases). Deletions cut 10 bases from V and 8 bases from J, with 26 bases between. This CDR3 contains 15 residues. Germline values: CDR1 SNHLY, CDR2 FYNNEI. The CDR3 DNA is TGTGCCACCAAACAGCCGGGGGTCCTAGTAAGAGAAGCTTTCTTT. Translated, it gives CATKQPGVLVREAFF.

The genes are TRBV14 and TRBJ2-5; possibly TRBD2 for D (6 bases). The germline CDR1 and CDR2 sequences are SGHDN and FVKESK. This CDR3 has 13 amino acids. V lost 4 bases, J lost 7 bases, and 13 bases lay in between. The CDR3 sequence: CASSRELRGTQYF. The CDR3 DNA follows: TGTGCCAGCAGCCGGGAATTGCGGGGGACCCAGTACTTC.